This T cell receptor (beta chain) was sequenced for a study of T cell responses to AZD1222 COVID-19 vaccine. Repertoires were generated with immunoSEQ multiplex PCR, while TCRdb's copy carries only in-frame clones and drops some. The sample has 65,000 to 80,000 clones; 83% are singletons. CDR1 is MNHEY, CDR2 SVGEGT, per germline. V lost 6 bases and J lost 1, with 18 bases in between. The CDR3 spans 16 residues. The sample consisted of peripheral blood, taken 28 days after the second AZD1222 dose. The receptor's source is an adult who received the AZD1222 COVID-19 vaccine. The J gene is TRBJ2-5, the V gene TRBV6-2 or TRBV6-3, with D possibly matching TRBD2 (6 bases). Written as DNA, the CDR3 is TGTGCCAGCAGCTCGGGACTCCGCGGGATCCAAGAGACCCAGTACTTC. It translates to CASSSGLRGIQETQYF.